This T cell receptor (beta chain) is from a study of blood T cell repertoires in COVID-19. V gave up 4 bases and J gave up 6 bases, with 13 bases separating them. Germline CDR1 and CDR2: MDHEN and SYDVKM. The CDR3 extends over 14 amino acids. Assay used: immunoSEQ multiplex PCR; TCRdb lists only in-frame clones, some missing. Of fewer than 250,000 clones in the sample, approximately 81% were seen once. Material: peripheral blood. The chain is built from TRBV28 and TRBJ1-5, with D tentatively TRBD1 (5 bases). This clonotype was sampled from a man aged 40-55 years with acute or convalescent COVID-19. CDR3 region: CASSSGHRAQPQHF. DNA of the CDR3: TGTGCCAGCAGTTCCGGACACCGCGCTCAGCCCCAGCATTTT. Full variable domain (rest looked up from reference TRBV28 and TRBJ1-5): DVKVTQSSRYLVKRTGEKVFLECVQDMDHENMFWYRQDPGLGLRLIYFSYDVKMKEKGDIPEGYSVSREKKERFSLILESASTNQTSMYLCASSSGHRAQPQHFGDGTRLSIL.